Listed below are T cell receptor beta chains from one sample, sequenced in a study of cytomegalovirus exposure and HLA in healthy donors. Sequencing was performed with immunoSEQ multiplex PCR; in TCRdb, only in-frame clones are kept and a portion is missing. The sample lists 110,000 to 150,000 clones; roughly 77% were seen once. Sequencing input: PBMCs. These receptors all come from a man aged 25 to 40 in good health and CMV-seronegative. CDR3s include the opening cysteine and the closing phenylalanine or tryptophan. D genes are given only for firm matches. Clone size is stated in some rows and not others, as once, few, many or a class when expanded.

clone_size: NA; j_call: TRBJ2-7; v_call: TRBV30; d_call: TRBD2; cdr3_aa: CAWSPTGLAVSYEQYF; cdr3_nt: TGTGCCTGGAGCCCGACGGGACTAGCGGTCTCCTACGAGCAGTACTTC
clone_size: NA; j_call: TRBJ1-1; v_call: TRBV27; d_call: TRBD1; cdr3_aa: CASKNGQGNTEAFF; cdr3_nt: TGTGCCAGCAAAAATGGACAGGGGAACACTGAAGCTTTCTTT
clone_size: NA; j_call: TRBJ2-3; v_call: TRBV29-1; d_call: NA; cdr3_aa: CSGYRLGDLTDTQYF; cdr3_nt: TGCAGCGGATATAGGCTAGGAGACCTCACAGATACGCAGTATTTT
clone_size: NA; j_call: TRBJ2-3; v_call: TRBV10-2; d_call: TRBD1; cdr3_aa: CASRDRGRGDTQYF; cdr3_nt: TGCGCCAGCAGGGACAGGGGGCGAGGGGATACGCAGTATTTT
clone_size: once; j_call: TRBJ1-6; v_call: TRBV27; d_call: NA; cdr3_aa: CASSLGHLMNSPLHF; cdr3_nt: TGTGCCAGCAGTTTAGGGCACCTGATGAATTCACCCCTCCACTTT
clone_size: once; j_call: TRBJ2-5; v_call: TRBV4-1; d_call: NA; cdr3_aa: CASSLEGQGYETQYF; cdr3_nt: TGCGCCAGCAGCCTCGAAGGGCAGGGGTATGAGACCCAGTACTTC
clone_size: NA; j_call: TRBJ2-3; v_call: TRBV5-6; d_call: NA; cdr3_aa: CASRVWRGFTDTQYF; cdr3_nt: TGTGCCAGCAGGGTGTGGCGGGGATTCACAGATACGCAGTATTTT
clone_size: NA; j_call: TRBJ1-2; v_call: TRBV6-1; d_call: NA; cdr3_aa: CASSEQGGLGYGYTF; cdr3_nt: TGTGCCAGCAGTGAACAGGGTGGGCTGGGCTATGGCTACACCTTC
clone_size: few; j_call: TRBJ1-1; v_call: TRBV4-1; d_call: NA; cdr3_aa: CASSQDAAIWPLAFF; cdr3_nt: TGCGCCAGCAGCCAAGACGCGGCCATTTGGCCCTTAGCTTTCTTT
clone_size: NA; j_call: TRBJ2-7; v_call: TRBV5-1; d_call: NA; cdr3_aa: CASSLTGKYEQYF; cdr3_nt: TGCGCCAGCAGCTTGACAGGGAAATACGAGCAGTACTTC
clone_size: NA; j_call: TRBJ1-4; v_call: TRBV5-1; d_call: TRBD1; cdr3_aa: CASSRLYDRGSEKLFF; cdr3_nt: TGCGCCAGCAGCCGCCTTTATGACAGGGGGTCAGAAAAACTGTTTTTT
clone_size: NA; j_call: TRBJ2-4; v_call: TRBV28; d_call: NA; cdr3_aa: CASGPWDIARNIQYF; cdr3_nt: TGTGCCAGCGGCCCTTGGGACATAGCTAGGAACATTCAGTACTTC
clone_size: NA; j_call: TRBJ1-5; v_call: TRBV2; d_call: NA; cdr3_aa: CASKTGSHQPQHF; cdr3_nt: TGTGCCAGCAAAACAGGTTCCCATCAGCCCCAGCATTTT
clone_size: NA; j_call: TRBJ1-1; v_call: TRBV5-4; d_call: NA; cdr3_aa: CASSWNNPGRNTEAFF; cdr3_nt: TGTGCCAGCAGCTGGAACAACCCAGGCCGGAACACTGAAGCTTTCTTT
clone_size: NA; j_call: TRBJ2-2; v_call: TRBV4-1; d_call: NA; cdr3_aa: CASSQDRNTGELFF; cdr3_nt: TGCGCCAGCAGCCAAGATCGTAACACCGGGGAGCTGTTTTTT
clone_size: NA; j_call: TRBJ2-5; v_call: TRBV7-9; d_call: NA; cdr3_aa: CASSLSAFSQETQYF; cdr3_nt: TGTGCCAGCAGCTTGTCAGCGTTCAGCCAAGAGACCCAGTACTTC